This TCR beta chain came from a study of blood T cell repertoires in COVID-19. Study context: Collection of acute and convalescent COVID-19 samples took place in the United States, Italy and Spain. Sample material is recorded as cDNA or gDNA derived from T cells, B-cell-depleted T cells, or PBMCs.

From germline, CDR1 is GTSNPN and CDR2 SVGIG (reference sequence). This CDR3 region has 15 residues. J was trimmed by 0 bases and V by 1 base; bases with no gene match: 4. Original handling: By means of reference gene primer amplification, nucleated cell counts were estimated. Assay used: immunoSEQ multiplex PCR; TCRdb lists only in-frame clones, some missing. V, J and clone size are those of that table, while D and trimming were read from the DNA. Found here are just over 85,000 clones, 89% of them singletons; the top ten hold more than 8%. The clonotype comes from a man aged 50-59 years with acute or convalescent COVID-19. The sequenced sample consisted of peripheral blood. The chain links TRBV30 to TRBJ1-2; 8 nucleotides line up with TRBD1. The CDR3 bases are TGTGCCTGGAGTGGGACAGGGTTAGCTAACTATGGCTACACCTTC. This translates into CAWSGTGLANYGYTF.